The clone carrying this T cell receptor beta chain was seen at least ten times. TCRdb reprocessed the reads with MiXCR, giving one entry per CDR3 protein. The table records roughly 600,000 distinct CDR3 sequences, about 24% of them present only once. This entry comes from a study of T cell repertoires in cytomegalovirus infection. The overall study: Both a matching HLA type and CMV infection were indicated by public TCR beta signatures.

Germline V gives CDR1 LGHNT, CDR2 FRNRAP. Trimming shortened V by 3 bases and J by 5 bases, and 16 bases separated the two germline ends. This CDR3 comprises 16 residues. This sequence joins TRBV12-5 and TRBJ2-2; D unclear. The specimen was CD8+ T cells from PBMCs. The sequence derives from a human donor in good health (CMV status not recorded). Some clones in this sample may be carry-over from other donors' samples. This CDR3 reads CASGFSTPGWTGELFF. The CDR3 DNA reads as TGTGCTAGTGGTTTCTCTACTCCAGGTTGGACCGGGGAGCTGTTTTTT.